The present T cell receptor beta chain was sequenced within a study of beta chain features in type 1 diabetes (dated by TCRdb to about 2018). Looking at the study overall: Mean age, gender distribution, total cell number and subset yield did not differ between patients and healthy donors. The study compared the TCRB repertoires of sorted circulating CD4+ T cell subsets in recently diagnosed type 1 diabetes patients with those in matched healthy donors. Whereas all 30 or so donors provided naive and central memory subsets, regulatory and stem cell-like memory subsets were isolated from just 8 patients and roughly eight healthy donors. Across all samples, about 110 million sorted cells were examined, and cell number per subset correlated strongly with RNA yield. The paper's findings and limits, for the study overall: Because cDNA was sequenced instead of genomic DNA, highly expressing activated cells could be over-represented, though the groups showed no difference in activation or CD3 levels. Naive, central memory and regulatory TCRB repertoires appeared more similar among patients than among healthy donors. At VDJ recombination sites, patients with type 1 diabetes made fewer insertions and deleted more nucleotides, a pattern implying thymic rearrangement abnormalities. PCR might favor shorter templates, but patient and control samples were amplified and corrected together, so any skew would affect both groups equally. Type 1 diabetes patients showed a moderate but significant shortening of TCRB CDR3 length in all four CD4+ subsets. Because the HLA sub-analyses included only small numbers of individuals, any influence of HLA type on TCRB rearrangement was left unresolved.

In the case of this clone: No cognate antigen has been identified for it. Base-call qualities are not available, and no considerably larger clone is one nucleotide away.

Spanning cysteine to phenylalanine, the CDR3 consists of 15 amino acids. Left in the record is the CDR3 DNA by itself, 45 bases read in frame from the first base. Taken from the germline V gene, the CDR1 and CDR2 loops are MNHEY and SVGAGI. The junction shows trimming of 5 bases on V and 7 bases on J, and the gene matches do not reach 6 bases of it. A single peripheral blood draw of about 116 mL on average was collected from each donor into heparinised tubes. A BD FACSAria II and a panel including CD45RO, CCR7, CD25, CD127, CD95 and CD27 were used to sort naive, central memory, regulatory and stem cell-like memory CD4+ T cells. Purity was above 98% for every sorted population. PBMCs were isolated right away by Lymphoprep density gradient centrifugation and were stained directly, without culture. So that batch effects would be minimized, each experiment stained and sorted samples in pairs, pairing one healthy donor with one patient.

The entire amount of isolated RNA was reverse transcribed using the High Capacity cDNA Reverse Transcription Kit, so the sequenced TCRB transcripts were expressed ones. Deep immunoSEQ sequencing was applied to naive, central memory and regulatory T cell samples, giving an average of approximately 4 million total reads per sample. Sorted cells were lysed in RLT buffer, and RNA was extracted using DNase-treated RNeasy Micro or Mini kits according to cell number. To prevent cross-contamination, every cell subset was processed on its own, while patient and healthy donor samples were processed together. TCRB sequences were amplified from cDNA with the immunoSEQ multiplex PCR, producing 87-bp fragments spanning the CDR3 region. The amplicons were sequenced using the Illumina HiSeq platform. The source study handled its data this way. PCR bias was computationally corrected using synthetic template baselines, reads within Hamming distance 2 were collapsed, and singletons that could not be merged were discarded. Reads were aligned against IMGT so that V, D and J genes, CDR3 length and insertions or deletions at six rearrangement sites could be assigned. Clonotype counts were normalized to sorted cell number within each subset before computing true diversity and Gini coefficients with the tcR R package. The overlap coefficient, calculated on TCRB nucleotide sequences, was used to measure repertoire sharing. TCRdb took over this immuneACCESS table, retaining in-frame rearrangements with V and J assigned. Such tables are incomplete; in checked studies, under half of the missing clones stem from an unresolved V gene, and the remainder is unexplained. V and J calls and clone size come straight from that table; D and trimming were deduced from the DNA. This sample holds 310,000 or so clones; 9.3% were observed only once. Of the sample, approximately 1% falls within the top ten clones.

The source is a man aged 25-45 years with type 1 diabetes. The rearranged chain carries TRBV6-5 and TRBJ2-3, with 13 junctional bases fitting TRBD2. Sequenced input: central memory CD4+ T cells from blood. The CDR3 protein is CASSAGLAGHNTQYF. The base sequence is TGTGCCAGCAGTGCGGGACTAGCGGGGCATAATACGCAGTATTTT.